A selection of T cell receptor beta chains follows, all from one sample in a study of cytotoxic CD8 clonotypes in ibrutinib-treated CLL. Repertoires were generated with immunoSEQ multiplex PCR, while TCRdb's copy carries only in-frame clones and drops some. The data contain approximately 13,000 clones, roughly 70% of them seen just once; the ten biggest clones take up around 5.4%. Sample: PBMCs, taken before ibrutinib treatment. The source is a human donor with chronic lymphocytic leukemia. The CDR3 runs from the conserved cysteine through the conserved F or W. The D gene is left open where the match is weak. For some rows the clone size is stated as once, few or many, or as a class when expanded; others skip it.

>TRBV7-9|TRBJ1-6|-|-
CASRTTGNFYNSPLHF
TGTGCCAGCAGAACAACAGGAAACTTCTATAATTCACCCCTCCACTTT
>TRBV5-6|TRBJ2-3|-|-
CASSLAGPLTDTQYF
TGTGCCAGCAGCTTGGCCGGTCCACTAACAGATACGCAGTATTTT
>TRBV28|TRBJ1-2|TRBD1|-
CASSPTGNYGYTF
TGTGCCAGCAGTCCGACAGGGAACTATGGCTACACCTTC
>TRBV19|TRBJ2-1|-|once
CASSIARSYNEQFF
TGTGCCAGTAGTATCGCGAGATCCTACAATGAGCAGTTCTTC
>TRBV6-5|TRBJ1-4|-|-
CASRPPGSEKLFF
TGTGCCAGCAGGCCCCCCGGGAGTGAAAAACTGTTTTTT
>TRBV5-1|TRBJ2-7|-|-
CASSWGSYEQYF
TGCGCCAGCAGCTGGGGTTCCTACGAGCAGTACTTC
>TRBV6-4|TRBJ2-1|-|-
CASRAGIEQFF
TGTGCCAGCAGAGCAGGGATTGAGCAGTTCTTC
>TRBV7-9|TRBJ1-2|-|-
CASSLGGALVWRYTF
TGTGCCAGCAGCTTAGGAGGGGCCCTCGTCTGGCGCTACACCTTC
>TRBV7-3|TRBJ2-7|-|few
CASTRTSRSGEQYF
TGTGCCAGCACCAGGACTTCCCGTTCCGGGGAGCAGTACTTC
>TRBV2|TRBJ2-3|-|-
CASSEDSTDTQYF
TGTGCCAGCAGTGAGGACAGCACAGATACGCAGTATTTT
>TRBV30|TRBJ1-1|-|-
CAWCLGGSEAFF
TGTGCCTGGTGTCTTGGGGGCTCTGAAGCTTTCTTT
>TRBV7-3|TRBJ2-3|-|-
CASSQTGTPRTDTQYF
TGTGCCAGCAGCCAAACGGGGACCCCACGGACAGATACGCAGTATTTT
>TRBV6-6|TRBJ2-3|-|once
CASSYGETDTQYF
TGTGCCAGCAGTTACGGGGAAACAGATACGCAGTATTTT
>TRBV9|TRBJ1-5|TRBD1|-
CASSVGWQGDQPQHF
TGTGCCAGCAGCGTAGGGTGGCAGGGGGATCAGCCCCAGCATTTT
>TRBV28|TRBJ1-3|-|-
CATRLSSGNTIYF
TGTGCCACCCGCCTGAGCTCTGGAAACACCATATATTTT
>TRBV28|TRBJ1-5|-|-
CASTWVGARRSQHF
TGTGCCAGCACCTGGGTGGGGGCCCGGCGGTCCCAGCATTTT
>TRBV28|TRBJ2-3|TRBD2|-
CASSAGGRTDTQYF
TGTGCCAGCAGCGCGGGGGGCCGAACAGATACGCAGTATTTT
>TRBV19|TRBJ2-2|-|once
CASSRMDSLGTGELFF
TGTGCCAGTAGTAGAATGGACTCCTTGGGGACCGGGGAGCTGTTTTTT
>TRBV6-4|TRBJ2-1|-|once
CASSEGDGNEQFF
TGTGCCAGCAGTGAAGGAGACGGGAACGAGCAGTTCTTC
>TRBV6-5|TRBJ2-5|-|-
CASSYSRGGQETQYF
TGTGCCAGCAGTTACTCGAGGGGGGGGCAAGAGACCCAGTACTTC
>TRBV6-6|TRBJ1-5|TRBD1|-
CASCTGGRIQPQHF
TGTGCCAGCTGTACAGGGGGGAGGATTCAGCCCCAGCATTTT
>TRBV7-8|TRBJ1-3|-|-
CASSLVSGSSGNTIYF
TGTGCCAGCAGCTTAGTATCCGGGAGCTCTGGAAACACCATATATTTT
>TRBV6-5|TRBJ1-1|-|once
CASSYGQNTEAFF
TGTGCCAGCAGTTACGGGCAGAACACTGAAGCTTTCTTT